Here is one T cell receptor beta chain with its context. It may be a read error: a sequence one base away is much more abundant. This specimen comes from a study of regulatory T cells in long-lasting Graves disease. CDR3-region Arm-PCR and iRepertoire HTBI primers produced the TCR beta libraries. TCRdb re-called the multiplex PCR reads with MiXCR, one entry per CDR3 protein. The table has fewer than 450,000 distinct CDR3 sequences, 20% seen once. Specified time point: persistent/refractory GD, antithyroid drugs over 5 years with positive TRAb. The TCR library used RNA extracted from PBMCs. Sequenced material: peripheral blood mononuclear cells (PBMCs), taken when the disease was refractory, from a patient treated with antithyroid drugs. This TCR derives from a female donor with Graves disease.

CDR3 residues: CASSEVEVNTGELFF. The CDR3 DNA is TGTGCCAGCAGTGAAGTGGAGGTGAACACCGGGGAGCTGTTTTTT. This rearrangement joins TRBV2 to TRBJ2-2; possibly TRBD2 for D (5 bases). Trimming cost V 1 base and J 1 base, with 7 bases left between them. CDR3 size: 15 residues. Germline lookup yields CDR1 SNHLY and CDR2 FYNNEI.